This T cell receptor beta chain was sequenced for a study of blood T cell repertoires in COVID-19. V was cut by 7 bases and J by 4 bases, with 10 bases left in between. The CDR3 contains 12 residues. Per germline, CDR1 MDHEN and CDR2 SYDVKM. In the original analysis: It was from reference gene primer amplification that nucleated cell counts were estimated. This table comes from immunoSEQ multiplex PCR, and its TCRdb copy is limited to in-frame clones, with some not included. Clone size and V and J calls were adopted from that table, with D and trimming inferred from the DNA. The repertoire holds about 190,000 clones, with around four fifths as singletons.

Sample: peripheral blood. This TCR came from a human donor in a cohort sampled during active COVID-19. V usage is TRBV28 and J usage is TRBJ1-1, with unresolved D. CDR3: CASNFRGTEAFF. CDR3 nucleotides: TGTGCCAGCAATTTCCGGGGCACTGAAGCTTTCTTT. Looking up the rest from reference TRBV28 and TRBJ1-1 gives the full variable domain: DVKVTQSSRYLVKRTGEKVFLECVQDMDHENMFWYRQDPGLGLRLIYFSYDVKMKEKGDIPEGYSVSREKKERFSLILESASTNQTSMYLCASNFRGTEAFFGQGTRLTVV.